The 14 T cell receptor beta chains reported below all come from one sample, sequenced in a study of T-cell reconstitution after alpha-beta-depleted transplantation in children. Unique molecular identifiers were used to barcode this TCRbeta library. Each CDR3 protein gets one entry after TCRdb re-called the PCR reads with MiXCR. Among 750,000 to 950,000 distinct CDR3 sequences listed, 15% to 20% were seen once. The input for sequencing was PBMCs, mostly from graft donor cells, taken 360 days after TCRalphabeta/CD19-depleted stem cell transplant. The source is a male patient younger than 18 who had a stem cell transplant for acute lymphoblastic leukemia, so the T cells may come from the graft donor.

This chain links TRBV19 with TRBJ2-1, with 7 bases matching TRBD2. Unmatched junction bases numbered 4, after V lost 1 base and J lost 7 bases. The germline CDR1 and CDR2 sequences are LNHDA and SQIVND (reference sequence). The CDR3 is 14 residues long. CDR3 nucleotides: TGTGCCAGTAGTATAGGCGGGAGACCAAATGAGCAGTTCTTC. Its translation is CASSIGGRPNEQFF.

In its sample, this clonotype was seen a few times. The chain employs TRBV30 and TRBJ2-1; perhaps TRBD2 as D (7 bases). This CDR3 has 17 residues. Germline V gene lookup returns CDR1 GTSNPN and CDR2 SVGIG (reference sequence). The ends were cut back, 4 bases at V and 4 bases at J, with 23 bases in the middle. The CDR3 sequence is CAWTPRGLLASYNEQFF. DNA of the CDR3: TGTGCCTGGACCCCCAGGGGCCTACTAGCGTCTTACAATGAGCAGTTCTTC.

This sequence joins TRBV29-1 and TRBJ1-5; 9 nucleotides match TRBD1. The length of the CDR3 is 14 residues. V gave up 4 bases and J gave up 7 bases; unmatched junction bases: 8. Per the germline V gene, CDR1 is SQVTM and CDR2 is ANQGSEA. CDR3 nucleotides: TGCAGCGTTGGGGGACAGGGTCAAGGCCAGCCCCAGCATTTT. Amino acid sequence: CSVGGQGQGQPQHF. Based on the CDR3 plus reference TRBV29-1 and TRBJ1-5, the full variable domain is SAVISQKPSRDICQRGTSLTIQCQVDSQVTMMFWYRQQPGQSLTLIATANQGSEATYESGFVIDKFPISRPNLTFSTLTVSNMSPEDSSIYLCSVGGQGQGQPQHFGDGTRLSIL.

A few counts support this clonotype. The V call is TRBV5-1, the J call TRBJ2-1, with D perhaps TRBD2 (6 bases). This CDR3 is 15 amino acids long. V lost 0 bases and J lost 8, with 15 bases in between. Germline assignment: CDR1 SGHRS and CDR2 YFSETQ. The DNA of the CDR3 is TGCGCCAGCAGCTTGGCAGTCGGGGGTCCCGATGAGCAGTTCTTC. It is translated as CASSLAVGGPDEQFF.

The gene calls are TRBV9 and TRBJ2-5; maybe TRBD1 (5 bases). CDR3 length: 14 amino acids. Deletions cut 0 bases from V and 5 bases from J, with 11 bases between. Germline V lookup: CDR1 SGDLS, CDR2 YYNGEE. The CDR3 sequence: CASSVDRIWETQYF. The CDR3 DNA follows: TGTGCCAGCAGCGTAGACAGGATCTGGGAGACCCAGTACTTC.

Ten or more counts support this clonotype. For the CDR3, the DNA is TGTGCCAGCAGTTTGATCGCCCGGGAGACCCAGTACTTC. This sequence encodes CASSLIARETQYF. This chain links TRBV28 with TRBJ2-5; D is unclear. Germline CDR1 MDHEN, CDR2 SYDVKM. The length of the CDR3 is 13 residues. The germline V and J ends were trimmed by 3 bases and 5 bases, with 10 bases remaining between them.

The rearrangement joins TRBV20-1 to TRBJ2-7; 8 nucleotides match TRBD1. Germline V gene data show CDR1 as DFQATT and CDR2 as SNEGSKA (reference sequence). With 3 bases clipped from V and 0 bases from J, the junction kept 10 bases outside the gene matches. CDR3 size: 16 residues. The CDR3 coding sequence is TGCAGTGCTAGGCAACCGGACAGGGCTTCCTCCTACGAGCAGTACTTC. Amino acid sequence: CSARQPDRASSYEQYF.

V is TRBV6-1 and J is TRBJ1-4; D call uncertain. There are 14 residues in the CDR3. The germline gives CDR1 MNHNS, CDR2 SASEGT. The V and J ends lost 8 bases and 3 bases respectively, with 13 bases between them. CDR3 nucleotide sequence: TGTGCCAGCGTCAGTGGCAGCGCTAATGAAAAACTGTTTTTT. This encodes CASVSGSANEKLFF.

This clonotype was seen a few times. V usage is TRBV7-8 and J usage is TRBJ1-1, with D possibly matching TRBD1 (5 bases). The CDR3 extends over 17 amino acids. The V gene's germline CDR1 is SGHVS and CDR2 FQNEAQ. The ends were cut back, 0 bases at V and 0 bases at J, with 14 bases in the middle. This CDR3 reads CASSLAYGAEMNTEAFF. The CDR3 bases are TGTGCCAGCAGCTTAGCCTACGGGGCAGAAATGAACACTGAAGCTTTCTTT.

This clonotype was counted a few times. The J gene is TRBJ2-1, the V gene TRBV7-2; possible D gene TRBD2, 5 bases. CDR1 and CDR2 from the germline V gene are SGHTA and FQGNSA. The germline V and J ends were trimmed by 0 bases and 9 bases, with 18 bases remaining between them. This CDR3 comprises 16 residues. CDR3 DNA sequence: TGTGCCAGCAGCTTAGCGCTCACGGGATCACGGGGTGAGCAGTTCTTC. Translating it yields CASSLALTGSRGEQFF.

The chain carries TRBV11-2 and TRBJ2-1, with 13 bases that match TRBD2. The CDR3 contains 19 residues. Looked up from germline, CDR1 is SGHAT and CDR2 is FQNNGV. The V gene end was trimmed by 1 base and the J gene end by 2 bases; junction bases not matched to a gene: 8. In DNA form, the CDR3 reads TGTGCCAGCAGCTTAGTCGGACTAGCGGGAGTAGGGCCCTACAATGAGCAGTTCTTC. Encoded protein: CASSLVGLAGVGPYNEQFF.

This clonotype was counted only a few times. J is TRBJ2-1 and V is TRBV7-3, with 10 bases lining up with TRBD2. This CDR3 spans 18 amino acids. The germline V gene encodes CDR1 SGHTA and CDR2 FQGTGA. Trimming cost V 2 bases and J 1 base; bases outside gene matches: 8. The CDR3 protein is CASSLFSGLALSYNEQFF. CDR3 coding DNA: TGTGCCAGCAGCTTATTCTCGGGACTAGCGCTTTCCTACAATGAGCAGTTCTTC.

The chain links TRBV6-2 or TRBV6-3 to TRBJ2-5, with D perhaps being TRBD1 or TRBD2 (5 bases each). V shed 6 bases and J shed 7 bases, with 18 bases lying between them. CDR3 size: 14 residues. The V gene's germline CDR1 is MNHEY and CDR2 SVGEGT. The CDR3 nucleotides are TGTGCCAGCAGCCCGGGACGGTCTTTTTGGACCCAGTACTTC. This translates into CASSPGRSFWTQYF.

The rearrangement uses TRBV10-3 and TRBJ2-7, with D possibly called TRBD1 or TRBD2 (5 bases each). Trimming took 5 bases from V and 3 from J, leaving 11 bases between them. Germline CDR1 ENHRY, CDR2 SYGVKD. CDR3 length: 13 amino acids. CDR3 amino acids: CAISSRDLYEQYF. CDR3 nucleotide sequence: TGTGCCATCAGTAGCCGGGACCTCTACGAGCAGTACTTC.